The present T cell receptor (beta chain) was sequenced within a study of shared clonotypes between healthy human individuals (TCRdb year 2020). For the wider study: A couple of women and a few men aged 18 to 49 years were included in the cohort. Leukapheresis yielded between about 0.94 and 8.9 billion PBMCs per donor. For each donor, CD4 naive and CD4 memory were each given three plates, CD8 naive was given two plates, and CD8 memory was given one plate. The study deeply sequenced blood TCR repertoires of about five healthy adults to estimate repertoire size and the extent of clonotype sharing between individuals. To increase sequencing depth and limit assay-specific biases, TCR repertoire library preparation and sequencing were carried out by different laboratories using diverse techniques.

Using the deep immunoSEQ assay, TCR CDR3 regions were amplified from genomic DNA by multiplex PCR. Genomic DNA extracted from each cell subset was distributed evenly over all wells of several immunoSEQ 96-well plates, and each plate served as one replicate. For sorted subsets, roughly 0.2 ug genomic DNA, equal to 30,000 or so T cell genomes, was loaded into each replicate PCR. Purified libraries were quantified with a Qubit 3.0 fluorometer, sized on a Bioanalyzer 2100, and re-quantified with the KAPA Library Quantification kit. Every immunoSEQ 96-well plate was sequenced on a separate single-read 150-cycle Illumina NextSeq 550 flow cell. The original methods were these. Because the immunoSEQ output held only junctional sequences and lacked quality scores, the filtering could not match the filtering applied to full-length reads. Sequences were annotated with PyIR, a Python wrapper for IgBLAST v1.9, using IMGT germline references to assign V/J genes and CDR3. Reads with weak V/J assignments (E-value above 1e-6), missing CDR3, stop codons, out-of-frame junctions, or ambiguous translated residues were removed. V3J clonotypes were defined as sequences sharing an identical inferred V gene, J gene, and CDR3 amino acid sequence. To compute the percentage overlap between repertoires, the number of shared unique clonotypes was divided by the size of the smaller repertoire. RTK rarefaction, the Chao1 estimator, and Recon v2.1 estimates of unobserved clonotypes were used to assess repertoire richness. Generation probabilities were computed with OLGA for all TCRbeta clonotypes obtained by the gDNA method from a handful of donors. Entries here come from immuneACCESS through TCRdb and include only in-frame sequences with V and J called. Some clones fail to appear in such tables; in the studies checked, an unresolved V gene covers under half of the shortfall, and the cause of the remainder is unknown. That table gives V, J and clone size, and the DNA gave D and trimming. The sample table lists over a million clones, approximately 98.5% of them with a count of one. Together, the top ten hold approximately 0.4% of the sample.

CDR1 is given as SNHLY and CDR2 as FYNNEI, both from the germline V gene. Measured from the cysteine to the phenylalanine, the CDR3 is 14 residues long. The DNA shown is the 42-base CDR3, in frame from base 1. The V and J ends are trimmed by 4 bases and 7 bases, leaving 14 bases between them. The donors were healthy, HIV-negative adults with no recently reported acute infections or vaccinations. Every donor was a Caucasian adult residing in Nashville, Tennessee, USA. CD4+ T cells were enriched by magnetic negative selection, after which naive cells were positively selected on CD45RA and the negative fraction was taken as the memory subset. After blood collection by leukapheresis, PBMCs were isolated using Ficoll-Histopaque density gradient centrifugation and then cryopreserved in the vapor phase of liquid nitrogen. Analytical flow cytometry was used to check the purity and quantity of each magnetically sorted T cell population. Genomic DNA was isolated from every sorted fraction and measured by UV absorbance on a Nanodrop 2000c.

Points the paper makes about the study in general: Because the study included a small number of donors, the genetic and exposure-history diversity represented was limited. Compared with non-shared clonotypes, clonotypes shared by all four sorted-subset donors had higher generation probabilities. Sampling was restricted to blood, and TCR repertoires in tissues likely differ from the TCR repertoires found in blood. Roughly 5% of naive CD4, around 3.5% of naive CD8, approximately 2% of memory CD4, and approximately 0.4% of memory CD8 clonotypes were shared across four donors. Naive subsets generally had larger estimated clonotype richness than memory subsets. Pairwise subsampling indicated that sequencing depth was expected to affect the degree of clonotype sharing among donors. Incomplete sequencing was indicated by rarefaction of sorted-subset datasets, despite the large sequencing depth.

Only a few counts were recorded for this clone. The target of this receptor is not known. Per-nucleotide qualities are absent, and no much larger clonotype sits a single base away. Material: naive CD4+ T cells sorted from blood. The sample's cell subset or site label, decoded: CD45RA+ positively selected. The V and J genes are TRBV2 and TRBJ1-5, with a weak D call of TRBD1 (5 bases match). The sequence derives from a man younger than 40 in good health. The CDR3 sequence is CASSVGRGGQPQHF. Here is the DNA: TGTGCCAGCAGTGTGGGAAGGGGCGGACAGCCCCAGCATTTT. Beyond the CDR3, the reference TRBV2 and TRBJ1-5 genes provide the residues; the full variable domain reads: EPEVTQTPSHQVTQMGQEVILRCVPISNHLYFYWYRQILGQKVEFLVSFYNNEISEKSEIFDDQFSVERPDGSNFTLKIRSTKLEDSAMYFCASSVGRGGQPQHFGDGTRLSIL.